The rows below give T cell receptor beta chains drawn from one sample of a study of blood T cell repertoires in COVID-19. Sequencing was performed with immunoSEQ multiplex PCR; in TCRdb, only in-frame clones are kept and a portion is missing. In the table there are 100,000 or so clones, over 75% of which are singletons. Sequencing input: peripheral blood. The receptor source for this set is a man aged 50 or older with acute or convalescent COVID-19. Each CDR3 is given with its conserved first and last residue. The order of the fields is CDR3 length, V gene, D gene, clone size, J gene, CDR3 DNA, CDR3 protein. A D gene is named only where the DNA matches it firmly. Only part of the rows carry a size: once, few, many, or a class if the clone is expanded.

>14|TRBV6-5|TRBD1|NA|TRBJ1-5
TGTGCCAGCAGGGGAACAGGGGGCACCCAGCCCCAGCATTTT
CASRGTGGTQPQHF
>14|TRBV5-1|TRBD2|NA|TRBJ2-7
TGCGCCAGCAGGGGACTAGCGGGAGTCCACGAGCAGTACTTC
CASRGLAGVHEQYF
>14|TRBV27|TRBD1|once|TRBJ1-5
TGTGCCAGCAGTTCCTACAGGGACAGTCAGCCCCAGCATTTT
CASSSYRDSQPQHF
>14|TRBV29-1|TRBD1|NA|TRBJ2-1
TGCAGCGTTGAATTGGGGCAGGGGGCCCATGAGCAGTTCTTC
CSVELGQGAHEQFF
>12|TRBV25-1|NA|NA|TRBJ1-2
TGTGCCAGCGCCCGGGACTTCTATGGCTACACCTTC
CASARDFYGYTF
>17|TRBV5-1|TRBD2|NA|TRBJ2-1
TGCGCCAGCAGCGCCGGGACTAGCGGGGGGGCCTGGAATGAGCAGTTCTTC
CASSAGTSGGAWNEQFF
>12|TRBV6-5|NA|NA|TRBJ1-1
TGTGCCAGCAGTACCGCCTCCCCGAGAGCTTTCTTT
CASSTASPRAFF
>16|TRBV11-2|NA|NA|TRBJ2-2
TGTGCCAGCAGCTTAGTGGGGGGACCGAACACCGGGGAGCTGTTTTTT
CASSLVGGPNTGELFF
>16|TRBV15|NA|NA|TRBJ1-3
TGTGCCACCAGCAGAGACATTACAGCCTCTGGAAACACCATATATTTT
CATSRDITASGNTIYF
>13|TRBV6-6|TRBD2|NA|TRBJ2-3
TGTGCTTCCCGGAGGGGAGGGACAGATACGCAGTATTTT
CASRRGGTDTQYF
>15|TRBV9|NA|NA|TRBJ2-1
TGTGCCAGCAGCGTGCTGGGGAGCTCCTACAATGAGCAGTTCTTC
CASSVLGSSYNEQFF
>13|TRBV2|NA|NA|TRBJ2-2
TGTGCCAGCAGCCGACAGAACACCGGGGAGCTGTTTTTT
CASSRQNTGELFF
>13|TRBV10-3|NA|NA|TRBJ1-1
TGTGCCTCAAACCCCTCGAGGGACACTGAAGCTTTCTTT
CASNPSRDTEAFF
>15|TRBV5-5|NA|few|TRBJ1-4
TGTGCCAGCAGCCCTACAGGGATATTAGATGAAAAACTGTTTTTT
CASSPTGILDEKLFF
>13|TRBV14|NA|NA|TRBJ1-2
TGTGCCAGCAGCCGGGGGCTGATTTATGGCTACACCTTC
CASSRGLIYGYTF
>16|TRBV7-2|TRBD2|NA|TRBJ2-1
TGTGCCAGCAGCAGAGGGGGACTAGCGGGAGTGGATGAGCAGTTCTTC
CASSRGGLAGVDEQFF
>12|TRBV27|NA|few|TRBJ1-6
TGTGCCAGCAGTTTACAGAATTCACCCCTCCACTTT
CASSLQNSPLHF
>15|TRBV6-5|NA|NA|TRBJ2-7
TGTGCCAGCAGTTATGGCCTGAGGATGGCAGACGAGCAGTACTTC
CASSYGLRMADEQYF
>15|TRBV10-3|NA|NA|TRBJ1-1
TGTGCCATCAGTGAGTCGACGGCAGGGGATATCGGAGCTTTCTTT
CAISESTAGDIGAFF
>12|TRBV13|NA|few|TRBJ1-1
TGTGCCAGCAGCTTCGGAGGGGTCGAAGCTTTCTTT
CASSFGGVEAFF
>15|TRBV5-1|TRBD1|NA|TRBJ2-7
TGCGCCAGCAGCACGGCCTACAGGGGGTCCTACGAGCAGTACTTC
CASSTAYRGSYEQYF
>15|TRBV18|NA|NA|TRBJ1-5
TGTGCCAGCTCACCATCGGGGGATGGCAATCAGCCCCAGCATTTT
CASSPSGDGNQPQHF
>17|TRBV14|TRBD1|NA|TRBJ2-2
TGTGCCAGCAGCTTACGTACAGGGGCTTCGAACACCGGGGAGCTGTTTTTT
CASSLRTGASNTGELFF
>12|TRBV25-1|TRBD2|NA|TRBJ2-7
TGTGCCAGCAGTGAACGGGGGGGGGAACAGTACTTC
CASSERGGEQYF
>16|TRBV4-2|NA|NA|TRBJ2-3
TGTGCCAGCAGCCAAGATCATCTAGCTACGACAGATACGCAGTATTTT
CASSQDHLATTDTQYF
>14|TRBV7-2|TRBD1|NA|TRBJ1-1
TGTGCCAGCAGCCGCCGGGACAGGAACACTGAAGCTTTCTTT
CASSRRDRNTEAFF
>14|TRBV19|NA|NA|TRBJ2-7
TGTGCCAGTAGTATGAGGGACACTACCTACGAGCAGTACTTC
CASSMRDTTYEQYF
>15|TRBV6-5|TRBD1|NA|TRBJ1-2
TGTGCCAGCACTTTACCGGGACAGGGGATCTATGGCTACACCTTC
CASTLPGQGIYGYTF
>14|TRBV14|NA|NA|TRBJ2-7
TGTGCCAGCAGCCAAGGAAGGGGGACCTACGAGCAGTACTTC
CASSQGRGTYEQYF
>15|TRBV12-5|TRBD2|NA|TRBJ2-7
TGTGCTAGTGGCAATCTAGCGGGAGGGGCCTACGAGCAGTACTTC
CASGNLAGGAYEQYF
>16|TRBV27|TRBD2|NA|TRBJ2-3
TGTGCCAGATACTCGGGACTAGCGGGACGCACAGATACGCAGTATTTT
CARYSGLAGRTDTQYF
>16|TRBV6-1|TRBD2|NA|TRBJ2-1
TGTGCCAGCAGTGCTTCAATAGCGGGGGGTTCAGGGGAGCAGTTCTTC
CASSASIAGGSGEQFF
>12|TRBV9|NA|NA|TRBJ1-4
TGTGCCAGCAGCCGAGCGGGAGAAAAACTGTTTTTT
CASSRAGEKLFF
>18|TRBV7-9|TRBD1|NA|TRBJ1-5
TGTGCCAGCAGCCTAACTCCGGGACAGGGTTCCGTTACTCAGCCCCAGCATTTT
CASSLTPGQGSVTQPQHF
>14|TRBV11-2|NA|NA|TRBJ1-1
TGTGCCAGCAGCTTAAAGGGGTATGGCACTGAAGCTTTCTTT
CASSLKGYGTEAFF
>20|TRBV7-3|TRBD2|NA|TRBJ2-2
TGTGCCAGCAGCTTAAGGCCCGGGACTAGCGGACCCTCGAACACCGGGGAGCTGTTTTTT
CASSLRPGTSGPSNTGELFF
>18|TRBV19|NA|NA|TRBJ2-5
TGTGCCAGTAGTATAGATCAACGGGGGACAGCCGGGCGAGAGACCCAGTACTTC
CASSIDQRGTAGRETQYF
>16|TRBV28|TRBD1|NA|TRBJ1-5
TGTGCCAGCAGTTTACGCGACAGGGGCAGCAATCAGCCCCAGCATTTT
CASSLRDRGSNQPQHF
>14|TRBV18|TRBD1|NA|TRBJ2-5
TGTGCCAGCTCAGCACAGGGGTACCAAGAGACCCAGTACTTC
CASSAQGYQETQYF
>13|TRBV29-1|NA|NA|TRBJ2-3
TGCAGCGTACGGACGGGAAGCACAGATACGCAGTATTTT
CSVRTGSTDTQYF
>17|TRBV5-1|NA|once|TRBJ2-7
TGCGCCAGCAGCTTACCCCGATCCCGGGACATCCCCTACGAGCAGTACTTC
CASSLPRSRDIPYEQYF
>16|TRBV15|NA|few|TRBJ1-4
TGTGCCACCAGCAGGACAGGATATGCAACTAATGAAAAACTGTTTTTT
CATSRTGYATNEKLFF
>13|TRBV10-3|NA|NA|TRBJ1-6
TGTGCCATCGGCCTGCCAGGGGTGTCACCCCTCCACTTT
CAIGLPGVSPLHF
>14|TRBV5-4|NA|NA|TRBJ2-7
TGTGCCAGCAGGGTCAGGGGGAGGTCCTACGAGCAGTACTTC
CASRVRGRSYEQYF
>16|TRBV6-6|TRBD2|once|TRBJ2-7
TGTGCCAGCAGTTACTCCGGGTGGGAGGGCCGTTACGAGCAGTACTTC
CASSYSGWEGRYEQYF
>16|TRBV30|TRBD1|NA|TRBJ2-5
TGTGCCTGGAGTGAATCGAGGGGGCGATTCGTTGAGACCCAGTACTTC
CAWSESRGRFVETQYF
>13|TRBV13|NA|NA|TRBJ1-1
TGTGCCAGCAGCTTAGGATTAAACACTGAAGCTTTCTTT
CASSLGLNTEAFF
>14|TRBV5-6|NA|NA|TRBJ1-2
TGTGCCAGCAGCTTGGCCGGTACAGCCTCCGGCTACACCTTC
CASSLAGTASGYTF
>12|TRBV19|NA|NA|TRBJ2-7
TGTGCCAGTAGTCAATCATCCTACGAGCAGTACTTC
CASSQSSYEQYF
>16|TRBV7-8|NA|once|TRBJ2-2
TGTGCCAGCAGCTTAGAGGGGACTTCGAACACCGGGGAGCTGTTTTTT
CASSLEGTSNTGELFF
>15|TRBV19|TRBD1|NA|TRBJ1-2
TGTGCCTCGACACCACGGACAGGGGTAAACTATGGCTACACCTTC
CASTPRTGVNYGYTF
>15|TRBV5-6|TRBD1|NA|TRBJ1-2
TGTGCCAGCAGCCGGAAAGGCAGGGGGGACTATGGCTACACCTTC
CASSRKGRGDYGYTF